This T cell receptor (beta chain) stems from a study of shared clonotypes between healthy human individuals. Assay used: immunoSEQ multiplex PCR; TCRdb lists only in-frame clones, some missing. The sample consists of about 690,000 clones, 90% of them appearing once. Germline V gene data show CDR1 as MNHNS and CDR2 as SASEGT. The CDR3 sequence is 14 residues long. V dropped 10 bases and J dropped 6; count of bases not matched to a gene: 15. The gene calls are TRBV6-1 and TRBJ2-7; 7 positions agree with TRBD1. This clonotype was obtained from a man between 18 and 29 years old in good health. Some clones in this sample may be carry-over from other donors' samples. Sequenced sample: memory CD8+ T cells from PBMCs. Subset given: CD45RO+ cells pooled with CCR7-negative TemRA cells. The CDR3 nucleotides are TGTGCCACCTACCCCGGGACAGAACGGGGCGAGCAGTACTTC. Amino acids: CATYPGTERGEQYF.